A single sample is the source of the 29 T cell receptor beta chains below, sequenced in a study of brain T cells in children with intractable seizures. Generated by immunoSEQ multiplex PCR, the TCRdb table keeps only in-frame clones and is missing some. The data show hundreds of thousands of clones, with 93% seen just once and about 5.8% held by the top ten. The time point was: blood from clinic visit 5 months post-surgery; TSC patient then seizure free. Source: peripheral blood, taken 4 to 6 months after surgery. The source of these receptors is a boy in the first two years of life with tuberous sclerosis and intractable seizures.

The chain recombines TRBV19 with TRBJ1-2, with D perhaps TRBD1 (5 bases). The CDR3 is made up of 13 amino acids. The ends were cut back, 6 bases at V and 8 bases at J, with 16 bases in the middle. Germline V gene data show CDR1 as LNHDA and CDR2 as SQIVND (reference sequence). CDR3 amino acids: CASSPGLGRGYTF. The CDR3 DNA reads as TGTGCCAGTAGCCCAGGGCTCGGAAGGGGCTACACCTTC.

The chain combines TRBV6-5 with TRBJ2-1; a possible D gene is TRBD1 (6 bases). V lost 6 bases and J 0 bases, leaving 12 bases between the germline ends. The CDR3 has 15 residues. Per the germline V gene, CDR1 is MNHEY and CDR2 is SVGAGI. For the CDR3, the DNA is TGTGCCAGCAGAATGACAGGAAGCTCCTACAATGAGCAGTTCTTC. It codes for CASRMTGSSYNEQFF.

CDR3 sequence reads: CASSEVAGRFF. The DNA for the CDR3 is TGTGCCAGCAGTGAAGTCGCAGGGCGGTTCTTC. The gene calls are TRBV6-1 and TRBJ2-1; TRBD1 might be the D (5 bases). Per germline, CDR1 MNHNS and CDR2 SASEGT. CDR3 length: 11 amino acids. V lost 1 base and J 15 bases, leaving 10 bases between the germline ends.

The rearrangement links TRBV7-3 to TRBJ2-3, with D perhaps assigned TRBD1 or TRBD2 (5 bases each). The germline V and J ends were trimmed by 5 bases and 6 bases, with 15 bases remaining between them. The CDR3 extends over 14 amino acids. Germline lookup yields CDR1 SGHTA and CDR2 FQGTGA. As DNA, the CDR3 is TGTGCCAGCAGCATATCGGGACCTGGGGATACGCAGTATTTT. It is translated as CASSISGPGDTQYF.

DNA for the CDR3: TGTGCCAGCAGTTACGGCGGGGGGACCTACAATGAGCAGTTCTTC. Its translation: CASSYGGGTYNEQFF. The rearrangement links TRBV6-5 to TRBJ2-1, with 8 positions matching TRBD2. Germline lookup yields CDR1 MNHEY and CDR2 SVGAGI. Trimming at V came to 2 bases and at J to 2 bases, leaving 2 bases not matched to a gene. The length of the CDR3 is 15 residues.

The genes are TRBV10-3 and TRBJ2-5; D is uncertain. The length of the CDR3 is 12 residues. Germline loops: CDR1 ENHRY, CDR2 SYGVKD. Trimming pared 6 bases from V and 3 bases from J, leaving 8 bases between. The CDR3 bases are TGTGCCATCAGCGGAACCGAAGAGACCCAGTACTTC. It yields the protein CAISGTEETQYF.

In its sample, this clone was seen a few times. V gene TRBV5-4 combines with J gene TRBJ1-2; a weak D match, TRBD1 (5 bases). Trimming shortened V by 2 bases and J by 2 bases, and 16 bases separated the two germline ends. This CDR3 has 16 residues. Germline assignment: CDR1 SGHNT and CDR2 YYREEE (reference sequence). The CDR3 reads CASSLFPKTANYGYTF. CDR3 coding DNA: TGTGCCAGCAGCTTATTCCCGAAGACAGCCAACTATGGCTACACCTTC.

The chain has TRBV4-2 and TRBJ2-3, with 9 bases lining up with TRBD2. This CDR3 comprises 18 residues. Germline V gene lookup returns CDR1 LGHNA and CDR2 YNFKEQ. Losses at the gene ends were 1 base for V and 2 bases for J; bases not matched to a gene: 10. The CDR3 protein is CASSQAAGGAQITDTQYF. CDR3 nucleotides: TGTGCCAGCAGCCAAGCAGCGGGAGGCGCCCAAATCACAGATACGCAGTATTTT.

V gene TRBV6-5 combines with J gene TRBJ2-7; D possibly uses TRBD1 or TRBD2 (5 bases each). V gave up 0 bases and J gave up 0 bases, with 9 bases separating them. CDR1 and CDR2 (germline): MNHEY, SVGAGI. The CDR3 length is 15 residues. The CDR3 DNA sequence: TGTGCCAGCAGTTACTCGGGGGAGCTCTCCTACGAGCAGTACTTC. It specifies CASSYSGELSYEQYF.

The V and J genes are TRBV19 and TRBJ1-5; D is ambiguous. This CDR3 has 15 amino acids. The V gene's germline CDR1 is LNHDA and CDR2 SQIVND (reference sequence). V lost 3 bases to trimming and J lost 2 bases, with 11 bases between them. The chain's CDR3 is CASSIGLWGNQPQHF. CDR3 coding DNA: TGTGCCAGTAGTATTGGTCTTTGGGGCAATCAGCCCCAGCATTTT.

The chain links TRBV30 to TRBJ1-2; D perhaps matches TRBD1 (5 bases). The V gene's germline CDR1 is GTSNPN and CDR2 SVGIG (reference sequence). V lost 7 bases to trimming and J lost 6 bases, with 12 bases between them. This CDR3 comprises 11 residues. CDR3 nucleotides: TGTGCCTCCCGGGACGGCGATGGCTACACCTTC. Amino acid sequence: CASRDGDGYTF.

The gene calls are TRBV12-3 or TRBV12-4 and TRBJ2-2, with D possibly matching TRBD1 (5 bases). The CDR3 runs 13 residues. V shed 6 bases and J shed 5 bases, with 10 bases lying between them. This CDR3 is CASRLTETGELFF. Here the CDR3 DNA reads TGTGCCAGCAGGTTGACAGAAACCGGGGAGCTGTTTTTT.

On this clone: This sample includes further DNA sequences coding for the same CDR3. V and J are TRBV5-6 and TRBJ1-2; 7 positions match TRBD1. The V gene end was trimmed by 1 base and the J gene end by 2 bases; junction bases not matched to a gene: 5. Germline V gives CDR1 SGHDT, CDR2 YYEEEE. The CDR3 spans 15 residues. This CDR3 is CASSLLQGPNYGYTF. The CDR3 DNA reads TGTGCCAGCAGCTTGTTACAGGGGCCGAACTATGGCTACACCTTC.

DNA for the CDR3: TGTGCCAGCAGTGAGGTGGACAGGTCCTCCTACGAGCAGTACTTC. Its translation: CASSEVDRSSYEQYF. V gene TRBV2 combines with J gene TRBJ2-7, with 7 bases aligning to TRBD1. After removal of 3 bases from V and 0 bases from J, the junction contained 5 bases not matched to a gene. Germline lookup yields CDR1 SNHLY and CDR2 FYNNEI. CDR3 length: 15 amino acids.

V usage is TRBV11-1 and J usage is TRBJ2-5, with unresolved D. The J call is uncertain, as TRBJ2-7 better fits the DNA end. CDR1 is SGHAT and CDR2 is FQDESV in the germline V gene (reference sequence). The CDR3 loop spans 13 amino acids. The CDR3 bases are TGTGCCAGCAGCCCCGACACCTCCTACGAGCAGTACTTC. It yields the protein CASSPDTSYEQYF.

V is TRBV3-1 (or the pseudogene TRBV3-2) and J is TRBJ1-1; 9 positions agree with TRBD1. This CDR3 has 18 amino acids. The J segment lost 7 bases and the V segment lost 0 bases, leaving 15 bases of the junction unmatched. Looked up from germline, CDR1 is LGHDT and CDR2 is YNNKEL (reference sequence). The CDR3 is CASSQDLLSGTGRFEAFF. CDR3 sequence (DNA): TGTGCCAGCAGCCAAGATCTTCTGTCCGGGACAGGGCGCTTTGAAGCTTTCTTT.

The chain recombines TRBV7-2 with TRBJ2-5; D perhaps matches TRBD2 (6 bases). Germline loops: CDR1 SGHTA, CDR2 FQGNSA. The V end was cut by 1 base, the J end by 3 bases, with 12 bases between. There are 15 residues in the CDR3. In nucleotides, the CDR3 is TGTGCCAGCAGCTTAGGTACTCGCGGGGAAGAGACCCAGTACTTC. Encoded protein: CASSLGTRGEETQYF.

The chain is built from TRBV7-2 and TRBJ1-6; D possibly corresponds to TRBD1 (5 bases). Trimming shortened V by 4 bases and J by 0 bases, and 16 bases separated the two germline ends. CDR1 is SGHTA, CDR2 FQGNSA, per germline. The CDR3 loop spans 18 amino acids. The CDR3 loop reads CASSSLGRLSSYNSPLHF. The DNA of the CDR3 is TGTGCCAGCAGCTCCCTGGGGCGGCTCAGCTCCTATAATTCACCCCTCCACTTT.

CDR3 protein: CASSRTGGAGFQETQYF. CDR3 bases: TGCGCCAGCAGCAGGACAGGGGGCGCGGGGTTTCAAGAGACCCAGTACTTC. The rearrangement joins TRBV5-1 to TRBJ2-5; 11 bases are a match to TRBD1. The germline CDR1 and CDR2 sequences are SGHRS and YFSETQ. The CDR3 extends over 17 amino acids. The V gene end was trimmed by 4 bases and the J gene end by 2 bases; junction bases not matched to a gene: 10.

The genes are TRBV19 and TRBJ1-2; tentatively, D is TRBD1 (5 bases). Trimming took off 7 bases at V and 1 base at J, with 10 bases between the two ends. From germline, CDR1 is LNHDA and CDR2 SQIVND (reference sequence). This CDR3 has 13 amino acids. CDR3 bases: TGTGCCAGTAAGAAGGGGAATAACTATGGCTACACCTTC. Translated: CASKKGNNYGYTF.

DNA for the CDR3: TGTGCCACCAGTGACCTCCCGACTAGCAGCAATGAGCAGTTCTTC. This sequence encodes CATSDLPTSSNEQFF. J is TRBJ2-1 and V is TRBV24-1, with 7 bases that match TRBD2. Germline values: CDR1 KGHDR, CDR2 SFDVKD. CDR3 length: 15 residues. The ends lost 4 bases at V and 6 bases at J; junction bases unmatched: 8.

The V gene is TRBV5-1, the J gene TRBJ1-1; D not resolved. The V and J ends lost 0 bases and 1 base respectively, with 10 bases between them. Germline CDR1 reads SGHRS; CDR2 reads YFSETQ. CDR3 length equals 15 residues. This CDR3 is CASSLGHRRNTEAFF. Here the CDR3 DNA reads TGCGCCAGCAGCTTGGGACATCGACGGAACACTGAAGCTTTCTTT.

The chain is built from TRBV7-2 and TRBJ2-7; no clear D. The germline gives CDR1 SGHTA, CDR2 FQGNSA. V shed 2 bases and J shed 7 bases, with 12 bases lying between them. The CDR3 has 13 residues. The DNA of the CDR3 is TGTGCCAGCAGCTTATCCGTCCGACGAGAGCAGTACTTC. Amino acid sequence: CASSLSVRREQYF.

The CDR3 nucleotides are TGTGCCAGCAGCCTGGCGAAGGGATCTGGAAACACCATATATTTT. This translates into CASSLAKGSGNTIYF. The chain joins TRBV5-5 to TRBJ1-3, with D unresolved. Deletions cut 4 bases from V and 1 base from J, with 12 bases between. The CDR3 runs to 15 residues. Germline values: CDR1 SGHKS, CDR2 YYEKEE (reference sequence).

The chain links TRBV4-1 to TRBJ2-7; 11 positions match TRBD2. The germline V gene encodes CDR1 MGHRA and CDR2 YSYEKL. V shed 3 bases, J shed 0 bases, and the junction held 7 bases outside the gene matches. This CDR3 is built from 17 residues. The CDR3 loop reads CASSHAGTSGSSYEQYF. CDR3 coding DNA: TGCGCCAGCAGCCATGCCGGGACTAGCGGAAGCTCCTACGAGCAGTACTTC.

J is TRBJ1-1 and V is TRBV6-5; a possible D gene is TRBD1 (6 bases). Germline values: CDR1 MNHEY, CDR2 SVGAGI. The CDR3 totals 15 residues. V gave up 2 bases and J gave up 6 bases, with 16 bases separating them. CDR3: CASSYPSRDTSEAFF. The CDR3 region has the DNA TGTGCCAGCAGTTACCCCTCCCGGGACACTTCTGAAGCTTTCTTT.

J is TRBJ1-1 and V is TRBV2; a weak D match, TRBD1 (5 bases). The germline V and J ends were trimmed by 0 bases and 3 bases, with 5 bases remaining between them. CDR3 size: 13 residues. Germline loops: CDR1 SNHLY, CDR2 FYNNEI. The CDR3 coding sequence is TGTGCCAGCAGTGAAGCGGGGGACACTGAAGCTTTCTTT. It yields the protein CASSEAGDTEAFF.

This chain uses TRBV7-2 with TRBJ2-3; D not certain. The CDR3 is made up of 12 amino acids. Trimming shortened V by 5 bases and J by 4 bases, and 7 bases separated the two germline ends. The germline CDR1 and CDR2 sequences are SGHTA and FQGNSA. CDR3 bases: TGTGCCAGCAGCCTTCCGTCAGATACGCAGTATTTT. This encodes CASSLPSDTQYF.

This chain joins TRBV7-8 and TRBJ2-1; 15 bases align to TRBD2. V shed 5 bases and J 7 bases; nucleotides not matched to a gene: 9. Germline CDR1 is SGHVS and CDR2 is FQNEAQ. The CDR3 totals 17 residues. The CDR3 DNA sequence: TGTGCCAGCAGCATCGGGACTAGCGGGAGGACGGGTAATGAGCAGTTCTTC. Translation: CASSIGTSGRTGNEQFF.